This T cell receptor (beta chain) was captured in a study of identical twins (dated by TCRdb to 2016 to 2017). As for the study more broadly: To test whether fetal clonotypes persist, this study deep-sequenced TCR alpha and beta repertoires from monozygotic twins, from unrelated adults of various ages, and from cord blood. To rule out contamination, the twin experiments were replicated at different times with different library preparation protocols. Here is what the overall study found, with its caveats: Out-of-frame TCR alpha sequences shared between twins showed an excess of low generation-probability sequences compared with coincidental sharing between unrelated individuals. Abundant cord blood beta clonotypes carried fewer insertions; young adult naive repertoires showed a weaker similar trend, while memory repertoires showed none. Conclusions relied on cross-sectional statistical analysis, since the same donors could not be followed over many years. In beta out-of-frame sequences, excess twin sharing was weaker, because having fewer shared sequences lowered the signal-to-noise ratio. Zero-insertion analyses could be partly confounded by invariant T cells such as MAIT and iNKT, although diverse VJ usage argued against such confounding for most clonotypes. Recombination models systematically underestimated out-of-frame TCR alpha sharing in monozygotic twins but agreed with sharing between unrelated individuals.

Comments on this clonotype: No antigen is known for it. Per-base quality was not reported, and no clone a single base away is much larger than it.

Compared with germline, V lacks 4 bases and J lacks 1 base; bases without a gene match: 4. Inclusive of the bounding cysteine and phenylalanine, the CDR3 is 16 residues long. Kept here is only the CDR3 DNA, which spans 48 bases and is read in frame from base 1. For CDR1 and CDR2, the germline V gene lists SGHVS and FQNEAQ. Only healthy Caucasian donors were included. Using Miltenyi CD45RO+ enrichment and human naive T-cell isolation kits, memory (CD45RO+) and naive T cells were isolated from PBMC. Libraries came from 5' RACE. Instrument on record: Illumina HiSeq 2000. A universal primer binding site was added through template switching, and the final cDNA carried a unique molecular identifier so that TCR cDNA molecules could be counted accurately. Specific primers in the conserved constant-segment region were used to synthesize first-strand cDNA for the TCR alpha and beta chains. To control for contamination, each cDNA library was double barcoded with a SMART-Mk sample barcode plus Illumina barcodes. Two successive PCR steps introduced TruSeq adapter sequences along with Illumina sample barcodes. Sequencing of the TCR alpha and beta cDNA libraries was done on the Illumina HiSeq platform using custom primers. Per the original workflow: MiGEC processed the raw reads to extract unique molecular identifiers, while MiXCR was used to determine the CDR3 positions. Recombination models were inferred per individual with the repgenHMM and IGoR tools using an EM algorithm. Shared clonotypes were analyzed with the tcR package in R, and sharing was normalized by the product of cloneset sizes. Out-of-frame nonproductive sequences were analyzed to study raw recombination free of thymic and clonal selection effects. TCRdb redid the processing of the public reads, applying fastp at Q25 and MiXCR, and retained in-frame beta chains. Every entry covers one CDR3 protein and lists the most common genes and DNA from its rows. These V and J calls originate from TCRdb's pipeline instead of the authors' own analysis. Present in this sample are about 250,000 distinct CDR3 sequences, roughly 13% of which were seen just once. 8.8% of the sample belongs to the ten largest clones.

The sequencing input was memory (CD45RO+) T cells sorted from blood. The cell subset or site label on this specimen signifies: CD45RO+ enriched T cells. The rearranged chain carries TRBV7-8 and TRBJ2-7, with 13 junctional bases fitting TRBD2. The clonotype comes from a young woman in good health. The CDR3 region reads CASSWTSGSGSYEQYF. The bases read TGTGCCAGCAGCTGGACTAGCGGGAGTGGGTCCTACGAGCAGTACTTC.